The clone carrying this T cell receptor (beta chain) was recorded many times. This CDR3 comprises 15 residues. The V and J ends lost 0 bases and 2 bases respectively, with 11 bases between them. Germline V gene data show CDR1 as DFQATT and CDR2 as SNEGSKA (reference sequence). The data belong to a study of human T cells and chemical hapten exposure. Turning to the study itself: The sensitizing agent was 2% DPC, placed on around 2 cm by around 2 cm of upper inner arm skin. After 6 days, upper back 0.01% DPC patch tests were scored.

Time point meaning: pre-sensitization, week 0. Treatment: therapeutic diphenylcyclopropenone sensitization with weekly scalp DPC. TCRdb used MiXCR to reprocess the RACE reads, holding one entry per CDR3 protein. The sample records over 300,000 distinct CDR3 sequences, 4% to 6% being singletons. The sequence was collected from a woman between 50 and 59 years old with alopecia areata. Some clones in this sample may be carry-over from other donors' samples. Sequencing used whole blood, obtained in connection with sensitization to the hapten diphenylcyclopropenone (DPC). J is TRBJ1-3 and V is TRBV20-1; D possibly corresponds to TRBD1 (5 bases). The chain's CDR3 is CSARDGGATGNTIYF. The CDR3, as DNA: TGCAGTGCTAGAGATGGAGGGGCTACTGGAAACACCATATATTTT.